The following is a T cell receptor (beta chain) sequence with its context. As yet, its antigen is unknown. Sequenced by immunoSEQ multiplex PCR; TCRdb stores in-frame clones only, minus some. The sample records some 130,000 clones, roughly nine tenths being singletons. The entry originates in a study of cytomegalovirus exposure and HLA in healthy donors. The overall study: The same platform used for the 666 first-cohort repertoires was also used for the 130 or so validation repertoires, as a later analysis reported. Study conclusions and caveats: TCR clusters originating in the first cohort tended to co-occur in the 120 validation repertoires, according to a later analysis. Cytomegalovirus association was listed for about 160 TCR beta chains.

Germline CDR1 WNHNN, CDR2 SYGVQD (reference sequence). The ends lost 0 bases at V and 7 bases at J; junction bases unmatched: 8. The CDR3 spans 15 residues. The sequencing sample was made of PBMCs. V gene TRBV10-1 combines with J gene TRBJ2-5, with 7 nucleotides matching TRBD1. This receptor was taken from a woman younger than 30 in good health and CMV-seronegative. CDR3 bases: TGCGCCAGCAGTGAGTCAGTCGGGACAGTGGGGACCCAGTACTTC. Translating gives CASSESVGTVGTQYF.